What follows describes a single TCR beta chain. The antigen is undetermined. The time point denotes: blood 4 weeks post-SBRT, at nephrectomy. Sample treatment: 15 Gy SBRT to primary tumor, nephrectomy 4 weeks later. Nephrectomy followed 15 Gy stereotactic body radiation by 4 weeks. This renal cell carcinoma was of the clear cell type. CDR3 length equals 11 residues. Germline values: CDR1 MNHNY, CDR2 SVGAGI (reference sequence). The ends were cut back, 6 bases at V and 7 bases at J, with 10 bases in the middle. The data are from a study of radiation and T cells in renal cell carcinoma. Study findings and constraints: Top tumor clonotypes rose in blood 2 weeks post-radiation, then contracted.

Using immunoSEQ multiplex PCR, the repertoire was profiled, and TCRdb retains in-frame clones only, with some absent. The data hold 40,000 to 45,000 clones, with nearly 85% observed a single time. The TCR originated in a woman between 65 and 79 years old with renal cell carcinoma. The sequencing used blood, collected from a patient whose treatment included radiotherapy and nephrectomy. The chain combines TRBV6-6 with TRBJ2-7, with a possible D match to TRBD1 (5 bases). The CDR3 bases are TGTGCCAGCAGCCAGGGTTGGGAGCAGTACTTC. This codes for CASSQGWEQYF.